This is a list of T cell receptor beta chains from one sample in a study of T cells in localized non-small cell lung cancer. Measured with immunoSEQ multiplex PCR; TCRdb has only the in-frame clones, and not every one. The sample holds over a thousand clones, about 22% seen once. The source material was lung tumor tissue, sampled before any cancer treatment. These receptor sequences come from a male donor older than 55 with stage II lung adenocarcinoma. The CDR3 runs from the conserved cysteine through the conserved F or W. D genes are given only for firm matches. The size entry is marked missing in some rows and otherwise reads once, few, many or a size class.

j_gene,d_gene,v_gene,abundance,CDR3nt,CDR3aa
TRBJ2-3,TRBD2,TRBV30,NA,TGTGCCTGGCAGACTAGCGGGGGCGATACGCAGTATTTT,CAWQTSGGDTQYF
TRBJ1-5,NA,TRBV6-8,few,TGTGCCAGCATCGCAGGGGACGTTCGGCCCCAGCATTTT,CASIAGDVRPQHF
TRBJ2-1,TRBD2,TRBV29-1,NA,TGCAGCGTCCCCAGGGGAGCGGGAGGGAACAATGAGCAGTTCTTC,CSVPRGAGGNNEQFF
TRBJ1-2,NA,TRBV9,few,TGTGCCAGCAGCGGACCGGTTGGAGTAGGCTATGGCTACACCTTC,CASSGPVGVGYGYTF
TRBJ2-2,NA,TRBV11-3,NA,TGTGCCAGCAGCAACGGGAACCCGAACACCGGGGAGCTGTTTTTT,CASSNGNPNTGELFF
TRBJ1-1,NA,TRBV6-7,few,TGTGCCAGCAGCGCGGCCCCAACCACGGACACTGAAGCTTTCTTT,CASSAAPTTDTEAFF
TRBJ1-1,NA,TRBV7-2,medium-sized,TGTGCCAGCAGCTTAGCGCTGGTGGATGGGGCTTTCTTT,CASSLALVDGAFF
TRBJ2-4,NA,TRBV11-3,few,TGTGCCAGCAGCTTAGATCTCCCCAATCCTTTAGCCAAAAACATTCAGTACTTC,CASSLDLPNPLAKNIQYF
TRBJ2-3,TRBD2,TRBV11-3,medium-sized,TGTGCCAGCAGCTTAACCGGGACTAGCGTAAAAGATACGCAGTATTTT,CASSLTGTSVKDTQYF
TRBJ2-1,NA,TRBV9,NA,TGTGCCAGCAGCGTAGTTGACGGGGGGCTCTACAATGAGCAGTTCTTC,CASSVVDGGLYNEQFF